This T cell receptor beta chain is from a study of Ad26.COV2.S vaccination and SARS-CoV-2 variants. Clones were read by immunoSEQ multiplex PCR, and TCRdb kept only the in-frame ones, dropping some. The table lists roughly 92,000 clones, less than 85% of them singletons. From germline, CDR1 is SGHNT and CDR2 YENEEA. Losses at the gene ends were 5 bases for V and 6 bases for J; bases not matched to a gene: 17. This CDR3 region has 19 residues. This clone was seen just once. The chain combines TRBV11-3 with TRBJ2-1, with 12 bases matching TRBD2. The clonotype comes from a human donor who had recovered from COVID-19. The sequencing used peripheral blood, collected after recovery from COVID-19. The CDR3 loop is CASSAPSAHLAGGINEQFF. For the CDR3, the DNA is TGTGCCAGCAGCGCCCCAAGTGCCCATCTAGCGGGAGGGATCAATGAGCAGTTCTTC.